This entry concerns a single T cell receptor (beta chain). Recovered status in Cohort 3 required two negative PCRs, clearance, or symptom resolution. J gave up 5 bases and V 6 bases, and 9 bases lay outside the gene matches. CDR1 is MNHEY and CDR2 is SVGAGI in the germline V gene. The CDR3 spans 15 residues. The sample comes from a study of blood T cell repertoires in COVID-19. In the original processing: Reference gene primer amplification yielded estimated nucleated cell counts. Clones were read by immunoSEQ multiplex PCR, and TCRdb kept only the in-frame ones, dropping some. The V and J calls and clone size come from that table; D and trimming were worked out from the DNA. The sample lists about 250,000 clones; about nine tenths were seen once.

The receptor comes from a man between 18 and 29 years old who had recovered from COVID-19. The chain combines TRBV6-5 with TRBJ2-1; TRBD1 aligns across 8 bases. Sequenced input: PBMCs or T cells enriched from blood (not recorded which). The CDR3 here is CASSSTGGPHNEQFF. Here the CDR3 DNA reads TGTGCCAGCAGCTCCACAGGGGGTCCGCACAATGAGCAGTTCTTC.